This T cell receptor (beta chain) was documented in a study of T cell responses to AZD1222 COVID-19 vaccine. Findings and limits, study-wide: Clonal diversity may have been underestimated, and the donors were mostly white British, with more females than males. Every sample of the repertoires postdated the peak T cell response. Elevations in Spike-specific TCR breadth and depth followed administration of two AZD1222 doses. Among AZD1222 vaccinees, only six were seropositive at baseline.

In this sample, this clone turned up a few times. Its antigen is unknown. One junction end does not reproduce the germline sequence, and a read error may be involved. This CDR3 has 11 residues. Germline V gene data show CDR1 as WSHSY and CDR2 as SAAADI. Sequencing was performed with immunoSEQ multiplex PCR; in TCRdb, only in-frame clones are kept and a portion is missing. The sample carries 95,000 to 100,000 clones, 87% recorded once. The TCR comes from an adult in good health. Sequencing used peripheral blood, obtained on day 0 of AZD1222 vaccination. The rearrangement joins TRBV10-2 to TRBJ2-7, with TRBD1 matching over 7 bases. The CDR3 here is CASSVGTGVHF. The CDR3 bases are TGCGCCAGCAGTGTTGGCACAGGGGTGCACTTC.